The clone carrying this T cell receptor (beta chain) was detected only once. This entry is derived from a study of T cell changes during pregnancy in multiple sclerosis. The repertoire was sequenced with immunoSEQ multiplex PCR; TCRdb's copy has only in-frame clones and lacks some. The sample includes some 60,000 clones, 92% of them seen just once. The CDR3 is 16 residues long. The germline V gene has CDR1 MDHEN and CDR2 SYDVKM. V lost 3 bases, J lost 4 bases, and 17 bases lay in between. This chain joins TRBV28 and TRBJ2-3, with D unresolved. This specimen was peripheral blood, taken in the second trimester of pregnancy. The sequence was obtained from a female donor in good health, enrolled as a control in a pregnancy study. This CDR3 reads CASSFRFNERADTQYF. Written as DNA, the CDR3 is TGTGCCAGCAGTTTCCGGTTCAACGAAAGAGCAGATACGCAGTATTTT. The variable domain in full, with the rest retrieved from reference TRBV28 and TRBJ2-3, is DVKVTQSSRYLVKRTGEKVFLECVQDMDHENMFWYRQDPGLGLRLIYFSYDVKMKEKGDIPEGYSVSREKKERFSLILESASTNQTSMYLCASSFRFNERADTQYFGPGTRLTVL.